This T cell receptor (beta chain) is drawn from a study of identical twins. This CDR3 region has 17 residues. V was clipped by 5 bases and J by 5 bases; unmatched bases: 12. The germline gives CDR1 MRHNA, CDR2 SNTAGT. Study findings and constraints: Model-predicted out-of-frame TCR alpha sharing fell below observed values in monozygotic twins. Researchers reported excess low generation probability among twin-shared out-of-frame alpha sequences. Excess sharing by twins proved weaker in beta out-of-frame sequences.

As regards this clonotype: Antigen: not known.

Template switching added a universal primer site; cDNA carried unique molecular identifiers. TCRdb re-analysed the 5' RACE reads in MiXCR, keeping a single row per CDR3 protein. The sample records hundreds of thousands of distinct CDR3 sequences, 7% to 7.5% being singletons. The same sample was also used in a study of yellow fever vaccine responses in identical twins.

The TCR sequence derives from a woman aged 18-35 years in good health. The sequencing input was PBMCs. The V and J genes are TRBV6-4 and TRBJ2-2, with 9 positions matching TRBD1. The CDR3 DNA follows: TGTGCCAGCAGTTTCGCCCCCGGGACAGGGAGGACCGGGGAGCTGTTTTTT. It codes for CASSFAPGTGRTGELFF.